The rows below give T cell receptor beta chains drawn from one sample of a study of blood T cells in healthy people across ages. TCRdb reprocessed the 5' RACE reads via MiXCR and lists one record per CDR3 protein. The sample yields fewer than 950,000 distinct CDR3 sequences, around 36% seen once. The sequenced sample was blood. The source is a man aged 18-30 years in good health. Each CDR3 is given with its conserved first and last residue. The order of the fields is clone size, J gene, V gene, D gene, CDR3 protein, CDR3 DNA. D genes are given only for firm matches. Expanded clones are given a class, and other clones once, few, many or no size at all.

clone size: few; J gene: TRBJ1-4; V gene: TRBV12-3/TRBV12-4; D gene: TRBD1; CDR3 protein: CASSLARGGEKLFF; CDR3 DNA: TGTGCCAGCAGTTTAGCCAGGGGGGGTGAAAAACTGTTTTTT
clone size: few; J gene: TRBJ2-1; V gene: TRBV7-2; D gene: NA; CDR3 protein: CASSPTRGYNEQFF; CDR3 DNA: TGTGCCAGCAGCCCAACCAGGGGCTACAATGAGCAGTTCTTC
clone size: NA; J gene: TRBJ2-3; V gene: TRBV10-3; D gene: TRBD1; CDR3 protein: CAIGTGATDTQYF; CDR3 DNA: TGTGCCATAGGGACAGGGGCCACAGATACGCAGTATTTT
clone size: NA; J gene: TRBJ1-4; V gene: TRBV20-1; D gene: TRBD1; CDR3 protein: CSARQGASEKLFF; CDR3 DNA: TGCAGTGCTCGACAGGGGGCTAGTGAAAAACTGTTTTTT
clone size: many; J gene: TRBJ2-1; V gene: TRBV20-1; D gene: NA; CDR3 protein: CSARPVGRYNEQFF; CDR3 DNA: TGCAGTGCTAGGCCCGTGGGCCGGTACAATGAGCAGTTCTTC
clone size: many; J gene: TRBJ2-4; V gene: TRBV12-3/TRBV12-4; D gene: NA; CDR3 protein: CASSPTKVAQYF; CDR3 DNA: TGTGCCAGCAGCCCAACCAAGGTGGCTCAGTACTTC
clone size: NA; J gene: TRBJ2-7; V gene: TRBV20-1; D gene: TRBD2; CDR3 protein: CSASSGGLSSYEQYF; CDR3 DNA: TGCAGTGCTAGTAGCGGGGGGCTAAGCTCCTACGAGCAGTACTTC
clone size: few; J gene: TRBJ2-5; V gene: TRBV7-9; D gene: NA; CDR3 protein: CASSLLLAGPPYNEQYF; CDR3 DNA: TGTGCCAGCAGCTTATTGTTGGCAGGGCCTCCCTACAATGAGCAGTACTTC
clone size: NA; J gene: TRBJ1-2; V gene: TRBV12-3/TRBV12-4; D gene: NA; CDR3 protein: CASSLGGGVYTF; CDR3 DNA: TGTGCCAGCAGTTTAGGAGGGGGTGTCTACACCTTC
clone size: NA; J gene: TRBJ1-2; V gene: TRBV7-8; D gene: NA; CDR3 protein: CVSSLEQNYGYTF; CDR3 DNA: TGTGTCAGCAGCTTAGAACAGAATTATGGCTACACCTTC
clone size: NA; J gene: TRBJ2-3; V gene: TRBV29-1; D gene: NA; CDR3 protein: CSVDTLADSTDTQYF; CDR3 DNA: TGCAGCGTTGACACCTTGGCAGATAGCACAGATACGCAGTATTTT
clone size: NA; J gene: TRBJ1-2; V gene: TRBV20-1; D gene: NA; CDR3 protein: CSARDPGYYGYTF; CDR3 DNA: TGCAGTGCTAGAGATCCGGGGTACTATGGCTACACCTTC
clone size: few; J gene: TRBJ1-3; V gene: TRBV6-5; D gene: NA; CDR3 protein: CASSYLGSGNTIYF; CDR3 DNA: TGTGCCAGCAGTTACCTGGGGTCTGGAAACACCATATATTTT
clone size: NA; J gene: TRBJ1-2; V gene: TRBV30; D gene: NA; CDR3 protein: CAWSLEGLHYGYTF; CDR3 DNA: TGTGCCTGGAGCCTCGAGGGGCTTCACTATGGCTACACCTTC
clone size: few; J gene: TRBJ2-1; V gene: TRBV9; D gene: NA; CDR3 protein: CASSVEGSYNEQFF; CDR3 DNA: TGTGCCAGCAGCGTAGAGGGCTCCTACAATGAGCAGTTCTTC
clone size: NA; J gene: TRBJ2-4; V gene: TRBV7-3; D gene: NA; CDR3 protein: CAGSLVRGDAKNIQYF; CDR3 DNA: TGTGCCGGCAGCTTAGTCAGGGGGGACGCCAAAAACATTCAGTACTTC
clone size: NA; J gene: TRBJ2-5; V gene: TRBV29-1; D gene: TRBD1; CDR3 protein: CSVDPGQGTREQYF; CDR3 DNA: TGCAGCGTTGACCCCGGACAGGGGACGCGTGAGCAGTACTTC
clone size: once; J gene: TRBJ1-4; V gene: TRBV4-1; D gene: NA; CDR3 protein: CASSQVAVNEKLFF; CDR3 DNA: TGCGCCAGCAGCCAAGTGGCTGTTAATGAAAAACTGTTTTTT
clone size: NA; J gene: TRBJ2-3; V gene: TRBV12-3/TRBV12-4; D gene: TRBD1; CDR3 protein: CASSQGLQGQGCADTQYF; CDR3 DNA: TGTGCCAGCAGCCAGGGCCTCCAGGGACAGGGGTGCGCAGATACGCAGTATTTT
clone size: few; J gene: TRBJ1-2; V gene: TRBV6-2/TRBV6-3; D gene: TRBD1; CDR3 protein: CASSYERTGGGYGYTF; CDR3 DNA: TGTGCCAGCAGTTATGAGAGGACAGGGGGCGGCTATGGCTACACCTTC
clone size: NA; J gene: TRBJ2-2; V gene: TRBV30; D gene: TRBD1; CDR3 protein: CAWDRGYTGELFF; CDR3 DNA: TGTGCCTGGGACAGGGGGTACACCGGGGAGCTGTTTTTT
clone size: NA; J gene: TRBJ1-1; V gene: TRBV6-5; D gene: NA; CDR3 protein: CASNQGQSTEAFF; CDR3 DNA: TGTGCCAGCAATCAGGGGCAGAGCACTGAAGCTTTCTTT
clone size: many; J gene: TRBJ2-3; V gene: TRBV12-5; D gene: TRBD2; CDR3 protein: CASGQAGPAFDTQYF; CDR3 DNA: TGTGCTAGTGGTCAAGCGGGGCCGGCATTTGATACGCAGTATTTT
clone size: NA; J gene: TRBJ2-7; V gene: TRBV6-1; D gene: NA; CDR3 protein: CASSEAWQGLVEQYF; CDR3 DNA: TGTGCCAGCAGTGAAGCTTGGCAGGGATTGGTTGAGCAGTACTTC
clone size: NA; J gene: TRBJ2-3; V gene: TRBV21-1; D gene: NA; CDR3 protein: CASSKVARQGITDTQYF; CDR3 DNA: TGTGCCAGCAGCAAAGTAGCACGGCAGGGGATCACAGATACGCAGTATTTT
clone size: many; J gene: TRBJ1-2; V gene: TRBV20-1; D gene: NA; CDR3 protein: CSARDRQTTNYGYTF; CDR3 DNA: TGCAGTGCTAGAGATAGGCAGACCACTAACTATGGCTACACCTTC
clone size: few; J gene: TRBJ2-1; V gene: TRBV20-1; D gene: NA; CDR3 protein: CSARGSSVQFF; CDR3 DNA: TGCAGTGCTAGAGGAAGTAGCGTGCAGTTCTTC
clone size: many; J gene: TRBJ2-1; V gene: TRBV6-5; D gene: TRBD2; CDR3 protein: CASSYERGSPNEQFF; CDR3 DNA: TGTGCCAGCAGTTACGAGCGGGGAAGTCCCAATGAGCAGTTCTTC
clone size: few; J gene: TRBJ1-1; V gene: TRBV29-1; D gene: TRBD1; CDR3 protein: CSVEAPGGAGNTEAFF; CDR3 DNA: TGCAGCGTTGAAGCCCCAGGGGGCGCCGGGAACACTGAAGCTTTCTTT
clone size: NA; J gene: TRBJ2-5; V gene: TRBV7-2; D gene: NA; CDR3 protein: CASSHLGTEQYF; CDR3 DNA: TGTGCCAGCAGCCACCTGGGGACTGAGCAGTACTTC
clone size: NA; J gene: TRBJ2-7; V gene: TRBV6-2/TRBV6-3; D gene: NA; CDR3 protein: CASSLPDLYNEQYF; CDR3 DNA: TGTGCCAGCAGTTTACCCGACCTCTACAATGAGCAGTACTTC
clone size: NA; J gene: TRBJ1-2; V gene: TRBV16; D gene: NA; CDR3 protein: CTSSQLRGGYTF; CDR3 DNA: TGTACCAGCAGCCAATTGAGGGGTGGCTACACCTTC
clone size: NA; J gene: TRBJ1-5; V gene: TRBV12-3/TRBV12-4; D gene: NA; CDR3 protein: CASSRDNEHQPQHF; CDR3 DNA: TGTGCCAGCAGCCGAGACAACGAGCACCAGCCCCAGCATTTT
clone size: few; J gene: TRBJ1-2; V gene: TRBV20-1; D gene: NA; CDR3 protein: CSVRFGYGYTF; CDR3 DNA: TGCAGTGTGCGGTTTGGGTATGGCTACACCTTC
clone size: few; J gene: TRBJ2-7; V gene: TRBV20-1; D gene: NA; CDR3 protein: CSARDPAKNSYEQYF; CDR3 DNA: TGCAGTGCTAGAGATCCGGCAAAAAACTCCTACGAGCAGTACTTC
clone size: many; J gene: TRBJ1-2; V gene: TRBV29-1; D gene: NA; CDR3 protein: CSVAQYRVGYTF; CDR3 DNA: TGCAGCGTTGCCCAATACAGGGTCGGCTACACCTTC
clone size: NA; J gene: TRBJ2-3; V gene: TRBV15; D gene: TRBD2; CDR3 protein: CATSLHRTSGGTDTQYF; CDR3 DNA: TGTGCCACCAGCTTGCACCGGACTAGCGGGGGGACAGATACGCAGTATTTT
clone size: NA; J gene: TRBJ1-5; V gene: TRBV28; D gene: NA; CDR3 protein: CASSLLGNEPQHF; CDR3 DNA: TGTGCCAGCAGTTTATTGGGAAATGAGCCCCAGCATTTT
clone size: NA; J gene: TRBJ2-7; V gene: TRBV20-1; D gene: NA; CDR3 protein: CSARRTGGTYEQYF; CDR3 DNA: TGCAGTGCCAGGAGGACGGGCGGAACCTACGAGCAGTACTTC
clone size: NA; J gene: TRBJ2-1; V gene: TRBV30; D gene: NA; CDR3 protein: CAWGRIRTGEQFF; CDR3 DNA: TGTGCCTGGGGAAGAATTCGGACGGGGGAGCAGTTCTTC
clone size: NA; J gene: TRBJ1-3; V gene: TRBV20-1; D gene: NA; CDR3 protein: CSARDPHHSGNTIYF; CDR3 DNA: TGCAGTGCTAGAGATCCACATCACTCTGGAAACACCATATATTTT
clone size: NA; J gene: TRBJ2-5; V gene: TRBV19; D gene: NA; CDR3 protein: CASSRGSGETQYF; CDR3 DNA: TGTGCCAGTAGTAGAGGAAGCGGTGAGACCCAGTACTTC
clone size: NA; J gene: TRBJ1-5; V gene: TRBV20-1; D gene: TRBD1; CDR3 protein: CSAPPGTGDRPQHF; CDR3 DNA: TGCAGTGCTCCCCCCGGGACAGGGGATCGGCCCCAGCATTTT
clone size: NA; J gene: TRBJ2-5; V gene: TRBV4-3; D gene: TRBD2; CDR3 protein: CASSPGTSGEQYF; CDR3 DNA: TGCGCCAGCAGCCCAGGGACTAGCGGGGAGCAGTACTTC
clone size: NA; J gene: TRBJ2-1; V gene: TRBV7-9; D gene: NA; CDR3 protein: CASSYQRGSHEQFF; CDR3 DNA: TGTGCCAGCAGCTACCAAAGGGGATCTCATGAGCAGTTCTTC
clone size: once; J gene: TRBJ1-6; V gene: TRBV4-1; D gene: NA; CDR3 protein: CASSQVGGSRHSPLHF; CDR3 DNA: TGCGCCAGCAGCCAAGTGGGGGGGTCTCGTCATTCACCCCTCCACTTT
clone size: NA; J gene: TRBJ1-6; V gene: TRBV7-2; D gene: NA; CDR3 protein: CASSLPPWGSSPLHF; CDR3 DNA: TGTGCCAGCAGCTTGCCCCCATGGGGTAGTTCACCCCTCCACTTT
clone size: NA; J gene: TRBJ2-3; V gene: TRBV12-3/TRBV12-4; D gene: TRBD1; CDR3 protein: CASSFSGTGLPDTQYF; CDR3 DNA: TGTGCCAGCAGTTTCTCCGGGACAGGACTACCAGATACGCAGTATTTT
clone size: few; J gene: TRBJ2-1; V gene: TRBV2; D gene: TRBD2; CDR3 protein: CASSDVRKLAGADSYNEQFF; CDR3 DNA: TGTGCCAGCAGTGACGTTCGGAAACTAGCGGGGGCAGACTCCTACAATGAGCAGTTCTTC
clone size: few; J gene: TRBJ2-5; V gene: TRBV20-1; D gene: NA; CDR3 protein: CSAKPNSDSGTQYF; CDR3 DNA: TGCAGTGCTAAGCCCAACAGTGACTCGGGGACCCAGTACTTC
clone size: NA; J gene: TRBJ1-2; V gene: TRBV20-1; D gene: NA; CDR3 protein: CSARGDLMASAYGYTF; CDR3 DNA: TGCAGTGCTAGAGGGGACCTCATGGCATCCGCCTATGGCTACACCTTC
clone size: few; J gene: TRBJ2-3; V gene: TRBV12-3/TRBV12-4; D gene: NA; CDR3 protein: CASRLLDTQYF; CDR3 DNA: TGTGCCAGCCGACTGTTAGATACGCAGTATTTT
clone size: NA; J gene: TRBJ2-7; V gene: TRBV20-1; D gene: NA; CDR3 protein: CSATQFDNPSYNEQYF; CDR3 DNA: TGCAGTGCCACCCAATTTGATAACCCTTCCTACAATGAGCAGTACTTC
clone size: few; J gene: TRBJ1-1; V gene: TRBV5-5; D gene: TRBD1; CDR3 protein: CASSLGRAGGTEAFF; CDR3 DNA: TGTGCCAGCAGCTTGGGTCGAGCAGGGGGCACTGAAGCTTTCTTT
clone size: few; J gene: TRBJ1-4; V gene: TRBV4-3; D gene: NA; CDR3 protein: CASSEGQGSEKLFF; CDR3 DNA: TGCGCCAGCAGCGAAGGCCAGGGGAGCGAAAAACTGTTTTTT
clone size: NA; J gene: TRBJ2-7; V gene: TRBV6-2/TRBV6-3; D gene: NA; CDR3 protein: CASSYGFYEQYF; CDR3 DNA: TGTGCCAGCAGTTACGGGTTTTACGAGCAGTACTTC
clone size: NA; J gene: TRBJ1-1; V gene: TRBV7-2; D gene: NA; CDR3 protein: CASSSSLNTEAFF; CDR3 DNA: TGTGCCAGCAGCTCCAGTCTTAACACTGAAGCTTTCTTT
clone size: NA; J gene: TRBJ2-3; V gene: TRBV9; D gene: NA; CDR3 protein: CAGSAQVGTDTQYF; CDR3 DNA: TGTGCCGGCAGCGCACAGGTTGGCACAGATACGCAGTATTTT